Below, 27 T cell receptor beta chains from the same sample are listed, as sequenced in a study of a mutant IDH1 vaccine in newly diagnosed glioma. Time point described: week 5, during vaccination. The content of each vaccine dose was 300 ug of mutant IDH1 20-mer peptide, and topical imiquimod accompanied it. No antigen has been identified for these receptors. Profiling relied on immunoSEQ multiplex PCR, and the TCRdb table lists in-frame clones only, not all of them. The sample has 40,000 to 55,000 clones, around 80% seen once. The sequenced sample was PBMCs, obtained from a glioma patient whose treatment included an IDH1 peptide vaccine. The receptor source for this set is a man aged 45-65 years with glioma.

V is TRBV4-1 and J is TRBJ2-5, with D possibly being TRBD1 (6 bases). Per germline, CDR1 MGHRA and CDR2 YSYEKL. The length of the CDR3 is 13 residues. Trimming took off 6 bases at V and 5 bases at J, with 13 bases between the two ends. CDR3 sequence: CASSPTGMETQYF. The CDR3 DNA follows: TGCGCCAGCAGTCCTACAGGGATGGAGACCCAGTACTTC.

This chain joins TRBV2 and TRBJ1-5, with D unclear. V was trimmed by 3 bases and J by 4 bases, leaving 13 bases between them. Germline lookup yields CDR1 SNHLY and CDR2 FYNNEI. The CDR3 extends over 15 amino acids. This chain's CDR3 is CASSDPGRGNQPQHF. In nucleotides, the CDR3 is TGTGCCAGCAGTGATCCCGGGCGGGGTAATCAGCCCCAGCATTTT.

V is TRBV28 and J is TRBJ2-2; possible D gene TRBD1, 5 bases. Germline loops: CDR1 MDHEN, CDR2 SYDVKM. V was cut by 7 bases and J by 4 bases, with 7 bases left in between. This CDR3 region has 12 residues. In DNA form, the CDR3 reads TGTGCCAGCAAGGGGCTCACCGGGGAGCTGTTTTTT. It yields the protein CASKGLTGELFF.

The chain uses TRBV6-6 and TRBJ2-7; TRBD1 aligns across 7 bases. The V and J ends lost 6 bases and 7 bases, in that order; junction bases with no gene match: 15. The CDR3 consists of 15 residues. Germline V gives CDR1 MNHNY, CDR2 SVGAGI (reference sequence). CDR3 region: CASSPRSWDSGEQYF. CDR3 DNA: TGTGCCAGCAGCCCCCGAAGTTGGGACAGTGGAGAGCAGTACTTC.

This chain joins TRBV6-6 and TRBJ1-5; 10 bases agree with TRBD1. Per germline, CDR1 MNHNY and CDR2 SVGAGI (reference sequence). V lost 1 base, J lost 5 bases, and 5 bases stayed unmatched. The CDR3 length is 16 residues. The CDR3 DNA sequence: TGTGCCAGCAGTTACTTTTTTGGACAGGGGGATCAGCCCCAGCATTTT. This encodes CASSYFFGQGDQPQHF.

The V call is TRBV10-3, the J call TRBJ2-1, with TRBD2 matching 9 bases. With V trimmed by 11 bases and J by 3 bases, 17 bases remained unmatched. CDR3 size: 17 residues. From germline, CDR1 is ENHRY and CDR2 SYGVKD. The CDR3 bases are TGTGCCGCGGATTCTAGCGGGGCCGTAGGCCTCTACAATGAGCAGTTCTTC. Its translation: CAADSSGAVGLYNEQFF.

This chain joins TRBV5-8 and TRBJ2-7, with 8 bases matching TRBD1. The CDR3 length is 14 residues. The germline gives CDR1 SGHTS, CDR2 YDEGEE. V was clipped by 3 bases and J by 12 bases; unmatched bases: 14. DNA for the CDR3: TGTGCCAGCAGCTCGCGGGACCAGGGGGCCAGGGCGTACTTC. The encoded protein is CASSSRDQGARAYF.

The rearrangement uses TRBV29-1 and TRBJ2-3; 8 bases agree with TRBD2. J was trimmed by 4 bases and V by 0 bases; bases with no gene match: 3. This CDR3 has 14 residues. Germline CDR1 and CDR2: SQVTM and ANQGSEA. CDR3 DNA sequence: TGCAGCGTTGAAGATTCGGGGGGGGCAGATACGCAGTATTTT. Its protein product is CSVEDSGGADTQYF.

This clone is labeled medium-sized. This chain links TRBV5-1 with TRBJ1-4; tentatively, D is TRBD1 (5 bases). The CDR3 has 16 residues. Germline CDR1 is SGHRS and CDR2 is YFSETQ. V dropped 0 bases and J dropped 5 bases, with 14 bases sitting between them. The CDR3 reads CASSLAGAGPNEKLFF. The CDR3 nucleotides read TGCGCCAGCAGCTTGGCCGGAGCAGGGCCGAATGAAAAACTGTTTTTT.

CDR3 nucleotides: TGTGCCAGCAGCTTGGCCCTCCAGGGAAATGAAAAACTGTTTTTT. Translation gives CASSLALQGNEKLFF. The chain combines TRBV5-6 with TRBJ1-4; D might be TRBD1 (5 bases). This CDR3 region has 15 residues. Germline V gene lookup returns CDR1 SGHDT and CDR2 YYEEEE. Trimming cost V 0 bases and J 5 bases, with 11 bases left between them.

The CDR3 spells CSVVGGTRYNEQFF. In nucleotides, the CDR3 is TGCAGCGTTGTGGGGGGGACTAGGTACAATGAGCAGTTCTTC. The genes are TRBV29-1 and TRBJ2-1; 8 bases agree with TRBD2. Germline CDR1 and CDR2: SQVTM and ANQGSEA. The CDR3 has 14 residues. The trim removed 4 bases at V and 4 bases at J, leaving 6 bases unmatched.

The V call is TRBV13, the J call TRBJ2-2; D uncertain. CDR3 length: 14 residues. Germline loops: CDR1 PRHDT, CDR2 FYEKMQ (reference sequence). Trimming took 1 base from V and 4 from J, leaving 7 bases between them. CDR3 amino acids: CASSLDGGTGELFF. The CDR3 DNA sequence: TGTGCCAGCAGCTTAGACGGTGGCACCGGGGAGCTGTTTTTT.

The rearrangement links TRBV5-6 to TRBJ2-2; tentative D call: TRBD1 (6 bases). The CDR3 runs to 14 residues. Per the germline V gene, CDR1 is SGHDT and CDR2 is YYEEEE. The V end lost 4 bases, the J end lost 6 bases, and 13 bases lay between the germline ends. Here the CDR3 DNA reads TGTGCCAGCAGCGTTCGAAAGGGGGCCGGGGAGCTGTTTTTT. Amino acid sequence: CASSVRKGAGELFF.

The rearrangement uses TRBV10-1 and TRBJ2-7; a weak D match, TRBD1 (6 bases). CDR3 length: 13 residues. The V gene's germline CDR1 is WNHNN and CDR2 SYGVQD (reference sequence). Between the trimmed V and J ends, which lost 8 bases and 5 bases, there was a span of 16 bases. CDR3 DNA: TGCGCCAGCGAAGGCAGCAGGGGAGACGAGCAGTACTTC. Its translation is CASEGSRGDEQYF.

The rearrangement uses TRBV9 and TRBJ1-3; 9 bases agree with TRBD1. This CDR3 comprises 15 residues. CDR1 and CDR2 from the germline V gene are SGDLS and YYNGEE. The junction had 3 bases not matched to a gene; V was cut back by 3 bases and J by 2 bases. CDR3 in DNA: TGTGCCAGCAGCGCACAGGGGGCTGCTGGAAACACCATATATTTT. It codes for CASSAQGAAGNTIYF.

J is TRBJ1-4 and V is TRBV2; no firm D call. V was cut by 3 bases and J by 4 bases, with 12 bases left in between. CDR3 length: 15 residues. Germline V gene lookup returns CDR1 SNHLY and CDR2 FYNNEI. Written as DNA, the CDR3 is TGTGCCAGCAGTGAGTCGTCTGAGGGTAATGAAAAACTGTTTTTT. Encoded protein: CASSESSEGNEKLFF.

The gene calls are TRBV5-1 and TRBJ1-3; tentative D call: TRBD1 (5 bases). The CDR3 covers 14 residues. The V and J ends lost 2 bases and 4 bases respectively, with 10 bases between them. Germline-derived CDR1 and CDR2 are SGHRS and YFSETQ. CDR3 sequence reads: CASSLGGVGNTIYF. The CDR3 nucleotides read TGCGCCAGCAGCTTAGGAGGGGTAGGAAACACCATATATTTT.

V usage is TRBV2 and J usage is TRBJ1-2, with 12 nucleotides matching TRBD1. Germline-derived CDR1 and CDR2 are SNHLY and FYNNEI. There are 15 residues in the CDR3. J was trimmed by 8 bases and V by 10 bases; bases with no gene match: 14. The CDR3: CATRDRGQGASGYTF. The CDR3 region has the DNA TGTGCCACCCGGGACAGGGGGCAGGGAGCATCGGGCTACACCTTC.

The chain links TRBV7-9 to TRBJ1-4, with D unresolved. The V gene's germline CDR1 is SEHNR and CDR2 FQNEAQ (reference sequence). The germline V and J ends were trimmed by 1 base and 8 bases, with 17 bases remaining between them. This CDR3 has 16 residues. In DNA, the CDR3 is TGTGCCAGCAGCTTAGTTATCAGAGGGAGTGGGGAAAAACTGTTTTTT. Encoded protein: CASSLVIRGSGEKLFF.

CDR3 sequence (DNA): TGTGCCAGCTCACCACCGTCATCTACAGGGTCTAACTATGGCTACACCTTC. Translated, it gives CASSPPSSTGSNYGYTF. V and J are TRBV18 and TRBJ1-2; possibly TRBD1 for D (6 bases). The length of the CDR3 is 17 residues. The germline V gene has CDR1 KGHSH and CDR2 LQKENI. V was pared by 0 bases and J by 0 bases, with 14 bases between.

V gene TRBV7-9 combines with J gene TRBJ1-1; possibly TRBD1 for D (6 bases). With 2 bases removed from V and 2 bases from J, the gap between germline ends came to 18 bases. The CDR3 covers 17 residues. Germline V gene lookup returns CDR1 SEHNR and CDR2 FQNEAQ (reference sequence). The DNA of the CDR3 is TGTGCCAGCAGCTTACTCAGGAGAAGGGGGAGTAACACTGAAGCTTTCTTT. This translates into CASSLLRRRGSNTEAFF.

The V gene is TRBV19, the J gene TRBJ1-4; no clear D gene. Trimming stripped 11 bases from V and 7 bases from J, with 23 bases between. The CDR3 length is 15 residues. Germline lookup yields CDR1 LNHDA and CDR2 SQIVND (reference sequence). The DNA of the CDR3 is TGTGCCGGCGGCGGATTGAGTGGCGGAGGTGAAAAACTGTTTTTT. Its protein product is CAGGGLSGGGEKLFF.

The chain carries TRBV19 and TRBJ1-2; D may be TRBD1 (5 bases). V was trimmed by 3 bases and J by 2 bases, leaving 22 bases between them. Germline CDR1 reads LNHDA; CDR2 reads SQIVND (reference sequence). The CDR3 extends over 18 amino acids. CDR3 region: CASSMGSGTRTSNYGYTF. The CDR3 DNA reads TGTGCCAGTAGTATGGGGTCCGGGACGCGCACTTCGAACTATGGCTACACCTTC.

Here the CDR3 DNA reads TGCGCCAGCATGACTTACTACGGGGGCCCGAGCACAGATACGCAGTATTTT. Translating gives CASMTYYGGPSTDTQYF. This rearrangement joins TRBV4-1 to TRBJ2-3; D tentatively fits TRBD1 or TRBD2 (6 bases each). CDR3 length equals 17 residues. Per germline, CDR1 MGHRA and CDR2 YSYEKL. V was clipped by 7 bases and J by 0 bases, with 20 bases between them.

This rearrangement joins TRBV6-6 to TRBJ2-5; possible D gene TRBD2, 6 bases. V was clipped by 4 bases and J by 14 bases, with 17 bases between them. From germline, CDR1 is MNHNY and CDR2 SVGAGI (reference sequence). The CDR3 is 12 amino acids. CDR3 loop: CASSFPGLGAYF. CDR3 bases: TGTGCCAGCAGTTTTCCGGGACTGGGAGCATACTTC.

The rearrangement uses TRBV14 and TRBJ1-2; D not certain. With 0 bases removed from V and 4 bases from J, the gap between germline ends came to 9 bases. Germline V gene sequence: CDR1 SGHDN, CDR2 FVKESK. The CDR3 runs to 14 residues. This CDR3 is CASSQELIFYGYTF. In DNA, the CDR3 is TGTGCCAGCAGCCAAGAACTAATATTCTATGGCTACACCTTC.

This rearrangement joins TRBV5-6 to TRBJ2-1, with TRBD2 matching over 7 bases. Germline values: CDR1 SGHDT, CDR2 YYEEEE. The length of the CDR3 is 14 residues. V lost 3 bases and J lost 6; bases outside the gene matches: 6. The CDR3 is CASSSRLALNEQFF. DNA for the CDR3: TGTGCCAGCAGCTCAAGACTAGCTCTCAATGAGCAGTTCTTC.